The entry below gives a single T cell receptor beta chain sequence along with its context. Its antigen is as yet unknown. The CDR3 spans 19 residues. From germline, CDR1 is SGHNT and CDR2 YYREEE (reference sequence). V shed 0 bases and J shed 4 bases, with 25 bases lying between them. Assay: immunoSEQ multiplex PCR; the TCRdb copy retains only in-frame clones and omits some. In the table there are over 15,000 clones, roughly 79% of which are singletons. This sample is drawn from a study of T cells and Merkel cell carcinoma outcomes. The study's findings and limits: Reportedly, T-cell repertoire with density predicts Merkel cell carcinoma outcomes.

V gene TRBV5-4 combines with J gene TRBJ1-1; no reliable D call. The source of this sequence is a human donor with Merkel cell carcinoma. Sequencing was performed on tumor tissue from Merkel cell carcinoma. The CDR3 DNA is TGTGCCAGCAGCTTGGTCTCCTATGTGGCAGGCCCGAAGGCCACTGAAGCTTTCTTT. Encoded protein: CASSLVSYVAGPKATEAFF. Filled out from reference TRBV5-4 and TRBJ1-1, the complete variable domain reads ETGVTQSPTHLIKTRGQQVTLRCSSQSGHNTVSWYQQALGQGPQFIFQYYREEENGRGNFPPRFSGLQFPNYSSELNVNALELDDSALYLCASSLVSYVAGPKATEAFFGQGTRLTVV.